This T cell receptor beta chain came from a study of T cell repertoires in cytomegalovirus infection. Study summary: Public TCR beta signature analysis indicated the presence of both CMV infection and matching HLA type. Study conclusions and caveats: Within the response measured ex vivo, HLA-C-restricted CMV-specific TCR beta clonotypes were dominant. Carriers of CMV and the relevant HLA type were discriminated by public TCR beta frequency.

This clonotype was picked up a small number of times. Its antigen is unknown. This CDR3 comprises 14 residues. CDR1 SNHLY and CDR2 FYNNEI come from the germline V gene. Trimming took 4 bases from V and 6 from J; bases not matched to a gene: 6. Via MiXCR, TCRdb re-called the reads, giving one row per CDR3 protein. This sample has more than 500,000 distinct CDR3 sequences, with approximately 16% found just once. The origin of this receptor is a human donor in good health (CMV status not recorded). Some clones in this sample may be carry-over from other donors' samples. The sequenced material came from CD8+ T cells from PBMCs. This chain uses TRBV2 with TRBJ1-1, with 9 bases matching TRBD1. The chain's CDR3 is CASSVGQGMSEAFF. The DNA of the CDR3 is TGTGCCAGCAGTGTAGGACAGGGGATGTCTGAAGCTTTCTTT. Based on the CDR3 plus reference TRBV2 and TRBJ1-1, the full variable domain is EPEVTQTPSHQVTQMGQEVILRCVPISNHLYFYWYRQILGQKVEFLVSFYNNEISEKSEIFDDQFSVERPDGSNFTLKIRSTKLEDSAMYFCASSVGQGMSEAFFGQGTRLTVV.